What follows is one TCR beta chain and its context. Its specific antigen is unknown. Base qualities are not provided; no much larger clone lies one nucleotide away. Patients with a history of autoimmune disease or receiving systemic immunosuppression were excluded from the trial. In every dose cohort, peripheral blood was drawn for TCR sequencing at baseline, cycle 4 day 1, and cycle 7 day 1. Samples were obtained from an open-label, multicenter, first-in-human phase I dose-escalation trial of ivuxolimab. The trial enrolled adults with locally advanced or metastatic head and neck squamous cell, hepatocellular, melanoma or renal cell carcinoma. Before TCR sequencing, CD4+ T cells and CD8+ T cells from peripheral blood were sorted into separate populations. This specimen comes from a study of OX40 agonist ivuxolimab in advanced cancers. Context from the whole study: Ivuxolimab was an agonistic, fully human IgG2 monoclonal antibody directed against OX40 (CD134), a costimulatory receptor. Intravenous ivuxolimab was administered to patients every 2 weeks at six dose levels: 0.01, 0.1, 0.3, 1.5, 3 and 10 mg/kg. Of the roughly 50 dose-escalation patients, hepatocellular carcinoma was present in about 20, melanoma in about 15, renal cell carcinoma in 9 and head and neck cancer in 9. Partial responses were achieved by three dose-escalation patients, of whom one had hepatocellular carcinoma and two had cutaneous melanoma. A male proportion of 70% to 90% and a mean age of approximately 55 years, ranging from 23 to 79, were recorded for the dose-escalation cohort. The monotherapy dose-escalation portion (N ≈ 50 patients) of the phase I ivuxolimab trial is reported in the paper. The point of sequencing TCRbeta in the periphery was to test whether ivuxolimab changed TCR sequence diversity and drove clonal T-cell expansion. Patients were allowed to have had prior anti-PD-1, anti-PD-L1 or anti-CTLA-4 therapy, and approximately 41% of the dose-escalation patients had previously received checkpoint inhibitors. Beyond this particular receptor, the publication reports: At doses of 0.1 to 3.0 mg/kg, clonal expansion of both CD4+ and CD8+ blood T cells was observed from baseline to week 6. After ivuxolimab, more expanded clones were found on average in CD8+ T cells than in CD4+ T cells. The antigen specificity of the peripheral T cells that underwent clonal expansion was not determined. Low levels of normalized T-cell clonal expansion were also shown by some nonresponding patients. In the 0.1-3.0 mg/kg groups, partial responders were among the patients with the lowest normalized peripheral clonal expansion, particularly in CD8+ T cells.

Genomic DNA was isolated from the sorted cells so that the TCRbeta CDR3 region could be sequenced. The immunoSEQ Assay was used to sequence the TCRbeta CDR3 regions. What TCRdb holds here is the immuneACCESS table cut down to in-frame rearrangements. Part of the clones is not present; checked against another copy, under half of the missing clones reflect an unresolved V gene, and the others are unexplained. The sample data list about 94,000 clones, and 70% to 90% of these were observed just once. More than 0.25% of the sample belongs to the ten largest clones. This receptor was identified in an adult with an advanced solid tumor such as melanoma, head and neck, liver or kidney cancer. The sample was CD4+ or CD8+ T cells sorted from blood, taken in a trial of the OX40 agonist ivuxolimab.

CDR3 reads: CASSQELTPTNEKLFF. The nucleotide sequence is TGCGCCAGCAGCCAAGAATTGACACCAACTAATGAAAAACTGTTTTTT. The V and J segments used are TRBV4-1 and TRBJ1-4, with the D gene too uncertain to name. Cut back by 0 bases and 0 bases, the V and J ends lie 8 bases apart. Its CDR3 holds 16 amino acids, cysteine through phenylalanine. Only CDR3 DNA is held: 48 bases, read in frame from base 1. CDR1 and CDR2, looked up from the germline V gene, are MGHRA and YSYEKL.